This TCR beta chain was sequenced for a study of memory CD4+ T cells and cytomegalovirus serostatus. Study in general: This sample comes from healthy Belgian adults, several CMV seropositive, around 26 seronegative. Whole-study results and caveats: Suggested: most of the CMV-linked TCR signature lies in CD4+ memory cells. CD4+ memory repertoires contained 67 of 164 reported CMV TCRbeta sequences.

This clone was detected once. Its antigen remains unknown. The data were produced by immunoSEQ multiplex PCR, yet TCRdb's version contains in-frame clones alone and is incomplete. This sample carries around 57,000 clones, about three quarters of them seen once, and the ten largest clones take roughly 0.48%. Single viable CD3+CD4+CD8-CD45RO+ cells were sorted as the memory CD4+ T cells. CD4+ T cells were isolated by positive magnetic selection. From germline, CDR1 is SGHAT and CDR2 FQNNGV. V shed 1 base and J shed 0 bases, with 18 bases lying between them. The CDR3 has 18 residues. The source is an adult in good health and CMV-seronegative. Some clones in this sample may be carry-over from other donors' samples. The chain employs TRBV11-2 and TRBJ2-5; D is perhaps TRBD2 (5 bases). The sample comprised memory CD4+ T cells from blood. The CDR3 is CASSLGIRAGLYQETQYF. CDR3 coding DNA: TGTGCCAGCAGCTTAGGCATCCGGGCAGGACTGTACCAAGAGACCCAGTACTTC.